Listed below are T cell receptor beta chains from one sample, sequenced in a study of T cells after yellow fever vaccination. TCRdb used MiXCR to reprocess the 5' RACE reads, holding one entry per CDR3 protein. The repertoire holds hundreds of thousands of distinct CDR3 sequences, with around 12% as singletons. Sequenced material: PBMCs, taken on the day of the yellow fever booster vaccination. Receptors were obtained from a man under 40 who received the YFV17D yellow fever vaccine. The CDR3 runs from the conserved cysteine through the conserved F or W. A D gene is named only where the DNA matches it firmly. The size field is filled for only some rows; it gives once, few, many or a size class.

clone size | J gene | D gene | V gene | CDR3 DNA | CDR3 protein
. | TRBJ2-7 | . | TRBV5-6 | TGTGCCAGCAGCGGAACTAGGTACTACGAGCAGTACTTC | CASSGTRYYEQYF
once | TRBJ2-7 | TRBD2 | TRBV9 | TGTGCCAGCAGCGTAGGAGCGGGACCTAATTACGAGCTGTACTTC | CASSVGAGPNYELYF
. | TRBJ2-1 | . | TRBV7-9 | TGTGCCAGCAGCCCTGCGAGGGCCCCCCACAATGAGCAGTTCTTC | CASSPARAPHNEQFF
. | TRBJ2-4 | . | TRBV27 | TGTGCCAGCAGTTTCACTCGTAGCAAAAACATTCAGTACTTC | CASSFTRSKNIQYF
few | TRBJ2-5 | . | TRBV6-8 | TGTGCCAGCAGCCACTCTCGCACTAGGACTTCGGAGACCCAGTACTTC | CASSHSRTRTSETQYF
. | TRBJ2-5 | TRBD1 | TRBV9 | TGTGCCAGCAGCGTACGGGGACAGGGTCTACAAGAGACCCAGTACTTC | CASSVRGQGLQETQYF
. | TRBJ2-7 | . | TRBV20-1 | TGCAGTGCTAGTGGTGCCGACGAGCAGTACTTC | CSASGADEQYF
. | TRBJ2-1 | . | TRBV20-1 | TGCAGTGCCCCCCGTGGGCTAGCGTTATACAATGAGCAGTTCTTC | CSAPRGLALYNEQFF
few | TRBJ2-2 | TRBD2 | TRBV2 | TGTGCCAGCAGAGAGGGGAGGGCCGGGGAGCTGTTTTTT | CASREGRAGELFF
many | TRBJ2-1 | . | TRBV15 | TGTGCCACCAGCAGAGATAGGGAGGTTGGTGAGCAGTTCTTC | CATSRDREVGEQFF
few | TRBJ1-5 | . | TRBV13 | TGTGCCAGCAGCTTAGCAGATCAGCCCCAGCATTTT | CASSLADQPQHF
many | TRBJ1-1 | . | TRBV7-9 | TGTGCCAGCAGCTTCGGGAAGATGGGCACTGAAGCTTTCTTT | CASSFGKMGTEAFF
few | TRBJ2-2 | . | TRBV9 | TGTGCCAGCAGCGTAGCACAATTACGGGTTTCCACCGGGGAGCTGTTTTTT | CASSVAQLRVSTGELFF
. | TRBJ2-7 | . | TRBV7-2 | TGTGCCAGCTCCCGTGGAGGGTCGGACGAGCAGTACTTC | CASSRGGSDEQYF
many | TRBJ2-5 | TRBD1 | TRBV5-5 | TGTGCCAGCAGCGCGGCTCCCAGGGGGCCGCAAGAGACCCAGTACTTC | CASSAAPRGPQETQYF
. | TRBJ2-3 | TRBD2 | TRBV10-1 | TGCGCCAGCAGTGAACCTCGGACTAGCGGGAGAGCAGATACGCAGTATTTT | CASSEPRTSGRADTQYF
many | TRBJ2-5 | TRBD2 | TRBV7-8 | TGTGCCAGCAGCTCTCCGATTCGTTTGGGGGGGAGGACCCAGTACTTC | CASSSPIRLGGRTQYF
. | TRBJ1-1 | . | TRBV29-1 | TGCAGCGCCAACAGGGCAAACACTGAAGCTTTCTTT | CSANRANTEAFF